This T cell receptor beta chain was identified in a study of CD8 T cells in ankylosing spondylitis (dated by TCRdb to the late 2010s). About the study as a whole: The study set out to find disease-linked TCR variants by profiling T cell receptor beta repertoires in ankylosing spondylitis patients and healthy donors. The whole study cohort included some 100 healthy donors and 20 to 30 ankylosing spondylitis patients. Peripheral blood was sampled, and synovial fluid was additionally collected from ankylosing spondylitis patients. What the research found in general, with its limitations: In peripheral blood, the disease-linked clones were found at relatively low frequencies and had a CD8+ phenotype. Some motif variants were previously reported in synovial fluid and blood of reactive arthritis patients, suggesting common disease-initiation mechanisms. According to the report, matched synovial fluid samples from ankylosing spondylitis patients were significantly enriched for the disease-linked clones. A TCR beta motif made up of about eight highly homologous amino acid variants appeared to be characteristic of blood from ankylosing spondylitis patients.

TCRdb lists the instrument as Illumina HiSeq 2500. TCR beta libraries were prepared by quantitative 5'-RACE with molecular barcodes. Regarding the original processing steps: A new computational method, built on a probabilistic model of VDJ rearrangement, was used to identify disease-linked TCR variants. TCRdb redid the processing of the public reads, applying fastp at Q25 and MiXCR, and retained in-frame beta chains. Each CDR3 protein appears once, grouped with its most common genes and DNA. The V and J calls and clone size are TCRdb's, not the authors'. The sample includes 670,000 or so distinct CDR3 sequences, with under 20% observed a single time. Around a fifth of the sample lies in the top ten. Including cysteine and phenylalanine, the CDR3 has 15 amino acids. Left in the record is the CDR3 DNA by itself, 45 bases read in frame from the first base. CDR1 and CDR2 are drawn from the germline V gene: WSHSY, SAAADI. Ends trimmed: V by 2 bases, J by 6 bases; bases unmatched to a gene: 4.

There are a few counts of this clonotype. Its antigen has not been determined. There are no base qualities to consult, and no much larger clone falls within one base. Recombination joined TRBV10-2 with TRBJ2-2; 9 junctional bases match TRBD1. The sample was blood, either unsorted or a sorted T cell fraction (not recorded which). This TCR derives from a male donor with ankylosing spondylitis. This receptor carries the CDR3 CASSEPWTGAGELFF. The nucleotide sequence is TGCGCCAGCAGTGAGCCTTGGACAGGGGCCGGGGAGCTGTTTTTT.